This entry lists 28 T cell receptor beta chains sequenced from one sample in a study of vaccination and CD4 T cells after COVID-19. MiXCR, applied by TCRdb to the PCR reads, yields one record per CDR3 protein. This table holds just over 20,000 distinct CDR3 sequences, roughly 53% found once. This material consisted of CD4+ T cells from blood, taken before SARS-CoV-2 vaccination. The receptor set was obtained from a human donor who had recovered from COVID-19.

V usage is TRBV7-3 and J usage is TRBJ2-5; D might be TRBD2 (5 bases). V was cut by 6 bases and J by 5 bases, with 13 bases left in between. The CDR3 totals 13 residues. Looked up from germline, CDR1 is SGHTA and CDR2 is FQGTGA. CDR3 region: CASSLARGETQYF. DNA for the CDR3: TGTGCCAGCAGTCTCGCCCGAGGGGAGACCCAGTACTTC.

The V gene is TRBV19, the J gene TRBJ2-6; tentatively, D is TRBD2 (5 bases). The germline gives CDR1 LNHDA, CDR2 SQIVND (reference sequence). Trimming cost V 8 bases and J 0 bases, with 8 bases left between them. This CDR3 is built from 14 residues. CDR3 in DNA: TGTGCCAGTTCCGGGGACTCTGGGGCCAACGTCCTGACTTTC. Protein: CASSGDSGANVLTF. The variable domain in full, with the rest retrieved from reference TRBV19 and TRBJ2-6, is DGGITQSPKYLFRKEGQNVTLSCEQNLNHDAMYWYRQDPGQGLRLIYYSQIVNDFQKGDIAEGYSVSREKKESFPLTVTSAQKNPTAFYLCASSGDSGANVLTFGAGSRLTVL.

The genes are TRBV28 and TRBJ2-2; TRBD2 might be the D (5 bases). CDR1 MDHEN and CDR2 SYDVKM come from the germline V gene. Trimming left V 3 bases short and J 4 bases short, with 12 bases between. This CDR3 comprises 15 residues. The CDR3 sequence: CASSFGSLGTGELFF. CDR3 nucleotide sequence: TGTGCCAGCAGTTTTGGGAGTCTAGGCACCGGGGAGCTGTTTTTT. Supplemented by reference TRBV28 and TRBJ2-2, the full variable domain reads DVKVTQSSRYLVKRTGEKVFLECVQDMDHENMFWYRQDPGLGLRLIYFSYDVKMKEKGDIPEGYSVSREKKERFSLILESASTNQTSMYLCASSFGSLGTGELFFGEGSRLTVL.

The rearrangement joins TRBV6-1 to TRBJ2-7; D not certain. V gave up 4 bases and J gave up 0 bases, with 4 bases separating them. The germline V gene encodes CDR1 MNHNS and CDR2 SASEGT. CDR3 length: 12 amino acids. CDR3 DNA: TGTGCCAGCAGTGTTCGCTCCTACGAGCAGTACTTC. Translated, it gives CASSVRSYEQYF.

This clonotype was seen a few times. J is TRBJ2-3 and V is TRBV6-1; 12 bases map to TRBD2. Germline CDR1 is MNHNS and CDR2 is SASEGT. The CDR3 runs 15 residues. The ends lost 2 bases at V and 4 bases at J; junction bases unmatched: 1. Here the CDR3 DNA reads TGTGCCAGCAGTGAACTAGCGGGAGGGCCAGATACGCAGTATTTT. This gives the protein CASSELAGGPDTQYF.

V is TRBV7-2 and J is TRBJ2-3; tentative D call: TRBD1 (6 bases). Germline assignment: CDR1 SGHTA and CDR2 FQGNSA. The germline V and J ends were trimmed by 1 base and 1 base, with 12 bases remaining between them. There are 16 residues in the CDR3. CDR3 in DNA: TGTGCCAGCAGCTTAGTTGGGGCAGGGGGCACAGATACGCAGTATTTT. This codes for CASSLVGAGGTDTQYF.

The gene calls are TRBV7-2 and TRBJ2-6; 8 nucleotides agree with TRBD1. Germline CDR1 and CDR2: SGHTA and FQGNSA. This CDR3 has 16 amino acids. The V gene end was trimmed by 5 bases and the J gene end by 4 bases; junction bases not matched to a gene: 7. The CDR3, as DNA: TGTGCCAGCAGCCTCCAGGGGGCGCAGGGGGCCAACGTCCTGACTTTC. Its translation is CASSLQGAQGANVLTF.

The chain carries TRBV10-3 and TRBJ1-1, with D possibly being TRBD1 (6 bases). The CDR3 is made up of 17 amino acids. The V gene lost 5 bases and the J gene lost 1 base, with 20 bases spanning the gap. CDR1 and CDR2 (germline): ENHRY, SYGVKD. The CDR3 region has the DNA TGTGCCATCAGTCCTATGGGGAGGAAACAGGGGAACACTGAAGCTTTCTTT. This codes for CAISPMGRKQGNTEAFF.

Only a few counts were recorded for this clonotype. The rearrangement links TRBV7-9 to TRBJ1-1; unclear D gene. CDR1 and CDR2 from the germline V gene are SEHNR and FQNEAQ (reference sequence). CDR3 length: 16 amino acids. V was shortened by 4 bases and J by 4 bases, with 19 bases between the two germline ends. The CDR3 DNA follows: TGTGCCAGCAGCTCGGGCGGCGAGGGCGGCGTCACTGAAGCTTTCTTT. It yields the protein CASSSGGEGGVTEAFF. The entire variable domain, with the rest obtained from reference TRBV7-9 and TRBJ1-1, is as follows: DTGVSQNPRHKITKRGQNVTFRCDPISEHNRLYWYRQTLGQGPEFLTYFQNEAQLEKSRLLSDRFSAERPKGSFSTLEIQRTEQGDSAMYLCASSSGGEGGVTEAFFGQGTRLTVV.

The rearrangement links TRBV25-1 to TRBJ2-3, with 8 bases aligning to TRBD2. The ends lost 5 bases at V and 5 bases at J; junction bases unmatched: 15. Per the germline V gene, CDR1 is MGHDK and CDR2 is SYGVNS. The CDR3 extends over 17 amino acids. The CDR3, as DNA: TGTGCCAGCAGTCCTCCCCCCGGCGGGAGGAACGGAGATACGCAGTATTTT. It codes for CASSPPPGGRNGDTQYF.

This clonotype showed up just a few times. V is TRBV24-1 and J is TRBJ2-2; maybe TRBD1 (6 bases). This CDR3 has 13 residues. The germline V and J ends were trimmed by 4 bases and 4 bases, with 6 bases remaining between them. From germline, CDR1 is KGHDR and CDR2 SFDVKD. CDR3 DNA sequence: TGTGCCACCAGTGAGGACAGCACCGGGGAGCTGTTTTTT. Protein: CATSEDSTGELFF.

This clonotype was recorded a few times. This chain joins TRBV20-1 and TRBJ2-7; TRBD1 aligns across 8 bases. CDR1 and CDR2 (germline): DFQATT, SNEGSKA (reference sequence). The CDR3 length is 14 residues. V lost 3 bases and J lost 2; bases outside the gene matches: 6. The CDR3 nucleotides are TGCAGTGCTAGTTTGGGACAGGACCCCTACGAGCAGTACTTC. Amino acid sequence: CSASLGQDPYEQYF.

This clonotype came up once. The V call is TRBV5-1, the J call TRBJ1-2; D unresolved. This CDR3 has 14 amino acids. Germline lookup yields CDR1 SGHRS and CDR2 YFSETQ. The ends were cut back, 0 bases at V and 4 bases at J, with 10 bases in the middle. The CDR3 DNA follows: TGCGCCAGCAGCTTGGTGGTAGGGATCTATGGCTACACCTTC. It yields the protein CASSLVVGIYGYTF.

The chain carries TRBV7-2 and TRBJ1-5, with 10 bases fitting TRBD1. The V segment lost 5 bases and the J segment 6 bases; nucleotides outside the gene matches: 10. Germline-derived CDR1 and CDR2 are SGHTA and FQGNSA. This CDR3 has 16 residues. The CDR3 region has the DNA TGTGCCAGCAGCGCCATGGGGACAGGGGATACTCAGCCCCAGCATTTT. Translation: CASSAMGTGDTQPQHF. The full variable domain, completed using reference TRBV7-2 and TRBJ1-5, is GAGVSQSPSNKVTEKGKDVELRCDPISGHTALYWYRQSLGQGLEFLIYFQGNSAPDKSGLPSDRFSAERTGGSVSTLTIQRTQQEDSAVYLCASSAMGTGDTQPQHFGDGTRLSIL.

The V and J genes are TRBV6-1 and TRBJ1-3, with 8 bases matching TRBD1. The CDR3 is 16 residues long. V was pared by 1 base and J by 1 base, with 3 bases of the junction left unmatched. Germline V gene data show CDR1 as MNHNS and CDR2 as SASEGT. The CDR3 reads CASSEEDRVSGNTIYF. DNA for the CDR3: TGTGCCAGCAGTGAAGAGGACAGGGTATCTGGAAACACCATATATTTT.

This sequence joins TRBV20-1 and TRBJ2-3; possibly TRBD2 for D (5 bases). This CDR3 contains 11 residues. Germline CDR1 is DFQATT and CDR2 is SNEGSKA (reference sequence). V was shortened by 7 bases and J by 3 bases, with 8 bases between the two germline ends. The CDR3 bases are TGCAGTGTTCGGGGAACAGATACGCAGTATTTT. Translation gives CSVRGTDTQYF.

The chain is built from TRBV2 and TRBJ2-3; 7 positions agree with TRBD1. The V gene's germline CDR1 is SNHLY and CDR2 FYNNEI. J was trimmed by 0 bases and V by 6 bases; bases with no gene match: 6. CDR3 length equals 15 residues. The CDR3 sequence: CASRNRDSSTDTQYF. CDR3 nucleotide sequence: TGTGCCAGCAGAAACCGGGACAGTAGCACAGATACGCAGTATTTT. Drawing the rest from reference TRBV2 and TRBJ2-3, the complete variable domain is EPEVTQTPSHQVTQMGQEVILRCVPISNHLYFYWYRQILGQKVEFLVSFYNNEISEKSEIFDDQFSVERPDGSNFTLKIRSTKLEDSAMYFCASRNRDSSTDTQYFGPGTRLTVL.

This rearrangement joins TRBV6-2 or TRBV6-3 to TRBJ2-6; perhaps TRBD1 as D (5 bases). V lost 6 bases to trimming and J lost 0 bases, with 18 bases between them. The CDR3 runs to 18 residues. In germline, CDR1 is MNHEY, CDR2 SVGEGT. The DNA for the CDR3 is TGTGCCAGCAGGGCCCATCAAGGGGCGCGCTCTGGGGCCAACGTCCTGACTTTC. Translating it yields CASRAHQGARSGANVLTF.

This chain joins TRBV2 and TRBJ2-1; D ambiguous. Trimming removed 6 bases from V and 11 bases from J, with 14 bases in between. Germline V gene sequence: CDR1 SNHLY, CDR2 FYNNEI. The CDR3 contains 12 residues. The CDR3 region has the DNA TGTGCCAGCAGCCTCTCCGAGGCGAAGCAGTTCTTC. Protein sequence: CASSLSEAKQFF.

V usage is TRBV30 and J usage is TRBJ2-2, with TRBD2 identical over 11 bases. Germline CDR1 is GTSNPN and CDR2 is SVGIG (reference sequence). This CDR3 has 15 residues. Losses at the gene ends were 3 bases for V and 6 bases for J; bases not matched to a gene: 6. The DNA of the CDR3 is TGTGCCTGGAGAGCCCAGGGACTAGCGGCCGGGGAGCTGTTTTTT. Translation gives CAWRAQGLAAGELFF.

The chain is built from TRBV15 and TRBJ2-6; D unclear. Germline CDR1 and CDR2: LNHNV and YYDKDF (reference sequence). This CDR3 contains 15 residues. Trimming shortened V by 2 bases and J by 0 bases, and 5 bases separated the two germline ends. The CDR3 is CATSRRISGANVLTF. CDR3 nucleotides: TGTGCCACCAGCAGAAGGATCTCTGGGGCCAACGTCCTGACTTTC.

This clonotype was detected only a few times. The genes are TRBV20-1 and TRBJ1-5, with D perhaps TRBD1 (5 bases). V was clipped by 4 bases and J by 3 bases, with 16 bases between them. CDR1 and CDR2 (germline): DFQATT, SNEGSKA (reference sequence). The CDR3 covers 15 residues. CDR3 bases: TGCAGTGCTATTCAGGGTTCCTCCAACAATCAGCCCCAGCATTTT. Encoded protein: CSAIQGSSNNQPQHF.

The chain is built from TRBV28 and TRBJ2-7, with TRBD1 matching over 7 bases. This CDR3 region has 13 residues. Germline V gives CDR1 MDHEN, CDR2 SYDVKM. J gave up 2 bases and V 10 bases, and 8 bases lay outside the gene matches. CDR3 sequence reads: CATSRQGTYEQYF. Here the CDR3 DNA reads TGTGCCACCTCACGACAGGGCACCTACGAGCAGTACTTC.

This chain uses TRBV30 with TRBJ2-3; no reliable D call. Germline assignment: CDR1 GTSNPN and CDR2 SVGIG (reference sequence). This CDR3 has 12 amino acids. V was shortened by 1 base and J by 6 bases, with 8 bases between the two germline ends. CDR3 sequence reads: CAWSGTGDTQYF. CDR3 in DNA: TGTGCCTGGAGTGGGACCGGGGATACGCAGTATTTT. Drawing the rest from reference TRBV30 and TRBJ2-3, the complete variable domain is SQTIHQWPATLVQPVGSPLSLECTVEGTSNPNLYWYRQAAGRGLQLLFYSVGIGQISSEVPQNLSASRPQDRQFILSSKKLLLSDSGFYLCAWSGTGDTQYFGPGTRLTVL.

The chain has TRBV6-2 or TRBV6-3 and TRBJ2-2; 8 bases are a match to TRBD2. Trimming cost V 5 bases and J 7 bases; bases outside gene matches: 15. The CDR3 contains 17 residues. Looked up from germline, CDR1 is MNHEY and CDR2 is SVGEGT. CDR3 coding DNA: TGTGCCAGCAGTATAACAACGGGACTAGTCCAAGGCGGGGAGCTGTTTTTT. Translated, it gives CASSITTGLVQGGELFF.

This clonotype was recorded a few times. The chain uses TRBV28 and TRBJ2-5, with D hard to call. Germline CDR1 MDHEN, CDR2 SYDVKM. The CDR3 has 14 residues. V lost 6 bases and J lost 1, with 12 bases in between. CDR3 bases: TGTGCCAGCAGCCCTACACAAGGCCAAGAGACCCAGTACTTC. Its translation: CASSPTQGQETQYF.

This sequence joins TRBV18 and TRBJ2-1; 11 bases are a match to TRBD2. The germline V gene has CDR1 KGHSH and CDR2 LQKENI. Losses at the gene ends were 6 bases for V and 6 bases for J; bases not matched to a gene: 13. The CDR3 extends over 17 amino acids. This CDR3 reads CASSPKELAGEGNEQFF. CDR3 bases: TGTGCCAGCTCCCCCAAAGAACTAGCGGGAGAGGGCAATGAGCAGTTCTTC.

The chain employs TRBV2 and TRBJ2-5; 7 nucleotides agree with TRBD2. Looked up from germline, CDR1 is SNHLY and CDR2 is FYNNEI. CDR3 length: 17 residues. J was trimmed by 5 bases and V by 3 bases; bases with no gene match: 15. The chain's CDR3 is CASSDLGVAGLGETQYF. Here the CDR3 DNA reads TGTGCCAGCAGTGATTTGGGGGTAGCGGGTTTAGGCGAGACCCAGTACTTC.